These T cell receptor beta chains were read from a single sample in a study of blood T cells in healthy people across ages. MiXCR was run by TCRdb on the 5' RACE reads, yielding one entry per CDR3 protein. Here the sample spans 1.5 million to 2 million distinct CDR3 sequences, 30% to 35% being singletons. Sequenced material: blood. These receptors came from a woman under 40 in good health. Both conserved end residues are part of each CDR3. The order of the fields is CDR3 length, V gene, D gene, J gene, clone size, CDR3 protein, CDR3 DNA. The D gene is left open where the match is weak. Clone size is stated in some rows and not others, as once, few, many or a class when expanded.

>15|TRBV7-9|TRBD1|TRBJ2-1|-
CASSSSGTGQGEQFF
TGTGCCAGCAGCAGTTCCGGGACAGGGCAGGGTGAGCAGTTCTTC
>13|TRBV15|-|TRBJ1-2|few
CATSPPGGCGYTF
TGTGCCACCAGCCCACCCGGGGGCTGTGGCTACACCTTC
>13|TRBV29-1|TRBD1|TRBJ1-5|-
CSVEDQGGSPQHF
TGCAGCGTTGAAGATCAGGGGGGGAGTCCCCAGCATTTT
>14|TRBV20-1|TRBD2|TRBJ2-7|many
CSASPGTSVYEQYF
TGCAGTGCTAGTCCGGGGACTAGTGTCTACGAGCAGTACTTC
>15|TRBV14|-|TRBJ2-5|-
CASSQSLGRQETQYF
TGTGCCAGCAGCCAGAGTTTGGGCAGGCAAGAGACCCAGTACTTC
>15|TRBV7-8|TRBD2|TRBJ2-1|-
CASSLSGRSNNEQFF
TGTGCCAGCAGCTTGAGCGGGAGGTCTAACAATGAGCAGTTCTTC
>12|TRBV6-5|-|TRBJ2-1|-
CASSKGKPVQFF
TGTGCCAGCAGTAAGGGTAAACCGGTGCAGTTCTTC
>21|TRBV4-1|TRBD2|TRBJ2-7|few
CASSLLYETSGRAPSHYEQYF
TGCGCCAGCAGCCTTCTTTATGAGACTAGCGGGAGGGCTCCCAGCCACTACGAGCAGTACTTC
>11|TRBV6-5|TRBD1|TRBJ1-2|-
CASRGTDGYTF
TGTGCCAGCCGGGGGACAGATGGCTACACCTTC
>13|TRBV3-1|-|TRBJ1-2|few
CASSQAENYGYTF
TGTGCCAGCAGCCAAGCAGAGAACTATGGCTACACCTTC
>14|TRBV6-1|-|TRBJ1-2|few
CAAREGIVDYGYTF
TGTGCCGCGAGAGAGGGGATAGTGGACTATGGCTACACCTTC
>16|TRBV28|TRBD1|TRBJ2-5|few
CASRAPQGWYRETQYF
TGTGCCAGCAGGGCCCCACAGGGGTGGTATCGAGAGACCCAGTACTTC
>15|TRBV27|TRBD1|TRBJ2-7|few
CASGGQARPPFEQYF
TGTGCCAGCGGGGGACAGGCTCGACCCCCGTTCGAGCAGTACTTC
>13|TRBV6-1|TRBD1|TRBJ2-5|-
CAVSMDRDETQYF
TGTGCCGTTTCAATGGACAGGGACGAGACCCAGTACTTC
>15|TRBV2|TRBD1|TRBJ2-7|-
CASSDEGGRFHEQYF
TGTGCCAGCAGTGATGAAGGGGGCAGGTTCCACGAGCAGTACTTC
>15|TRBV20-1|TRBD1|TRBJ1-1|-
CSARVGQAPNTEAFF
TGCAGTGCTAGAGTCGGACAGGCGCCGAACACTGAAGCTTTCTTT
>15|TRBV9|-|TRBJ2-3|-
CASSAFLGEGDTQYF
TGTGCCAGCAGCGCCTTTCTGGGAGAGGGGGATACGCAGTATTTT
>16|TRBV11-1|-|TRBJ2-1|-
CASSLQGLDWDNEQFF
TGTGCCAGCAGCTTACAAGGGTTAGATTGGGACAATGAGCAGTTCTTC
>15|TRBV9|-|TRBJ2-2|few
CASSPWTVNTGELFF
TGTGCCAGCAGCCCGTGGACAGTGAACACCGGGGAGCTGTTTTTT
>15|TRBV6-1|-|TRBJ2-7|few
CASSEGRLTSYEQYF
TGTGCCAGCAGTGAAGGGCGGCTTACCTCCTACGAGCAGTACTTC
>14|TRBV7-8|-|TRBJ2-5|few
CASSLDSPLETQYF
TGTGCCAGCAGCTTAGACAGTCCACTGGAGACCCAGTACTTC
>15|TRBV11-2|-|TRBJ2-6|few
CASSSTGQGANVLTF
TGTGCCAGCAGCAGCACAGGGCAAGGGGCCAACGTCCTGACTTTC
>14|TRBV12-3/TRBV12-4|-|TRBJ2-1|many
CASSLGGVNNEQFF
TGTGCCAGCAGTTTAGGGGGCGTCAACAATGAGCAGTTCTTC
>11|TRBV25-1|-|TRBJ2-1|-
CASSTVREQFF
TGTGCCAGCAGTACCGTGCGGGAGCAGTTCTTC
>19|TRBV9|-|TRBJ2-2|-
CASSASSIDSRWGTGELFF
TGTGCCAGCAGCGCTAGTAGTATCGACTCGCGCTGGGGGACCGGGGAGCTGTTTTTT
>12|TRBV2|-|TRBJ1-2|few
CASSVRIYGYTF
TGTGCCAGCAGTGTTCGGATCTATGGCTACACCTTC
>14|TRBV6-5|TRBD1|TRBJ1-1|-
CASRLSGGALEAFF
TGTGCCAGCAGACTCTCAGGGGGCGCATTGGAAGCTTTCTTT
>19|TRBV11-2|TRBD1|TRBJ2-5|-
CASSHPLTPRDRGPETQYF
TGTGCCAGCAGCCACCCTCTCACCCCTCGGGACAGGGGACCGGAGACCCAGTACTTC
>14|TRBV7-9|-|TRBJ2-7|-
CASSLEARVGEQYF
TGTGCCAGCAGCTTGGAAGCTAGGGTCGGCGAGCAGTACTTC
>19|TRBV6-5|TRBD2|TRBJ2-5|few
CASSYPTTGLAGTQETQYF
TGTGCCAGCAGTTACCCGACGACCGGGCTAGCGGGGACACAAGAGACCCAGTACTTC
>16|TRBV20-1|-|TRBJ2-3|-
CSARDRAGPGPDTQYF
TGCAGTGCTAGAGATAGGGCAGGGCCTGGCCCAGATACGCAGTATTTT
>14|TRBV7-2|-|TRBJ1-1|few
CASSFRHGNTEAFF
TGTGCCAGCAGCTTCCGCCATGGGAACACTGAAGCTTTCTTT
>11|TRBV29-1|TRBD1|TRBJ1-2|many
CSVGQGAGYTF
TGCAGCGTTGGGCAGGGGGCTGGCTACACCTTC
>16|TRBV6-1|-|TRBJ2-7|-
CASSEIGGNSLYEQYF
TGTGCCAGCAGTGAAATTGGGGGTAACTCTCTTTACGAGCAGTACTTC
>13|TRBV28|-|TRBJ1-5|few
CASSFADRQPQHF
TGTGCCAGCAGTTTCGCAGACAGACAGCCCCAGCATTTT
>13|TRBV10-3|-|TRBJ1-1|once
CAIRAGGITEAFF
TGTGCCATCAGAGCTGGGGGCATCACTGAAGCTTTCTTT
>14|TRBV20-1|-|TRBJ2-5|few
CSARGTDLRETQYF
TGCAGTGCCCGCGGGACAGATTTACGAGAGACCCAGTACTTC
>15|TRBV4-1|-|TRBJ2-2|-
CASSHFGENTGELFF
TGCGCCAGCAGCCATTTTGGGGAGAACACCGGGGAGCTGTTTTTT
>14|TRBV25-1|-|TRBJ2-3|once
CASSEVGTTDTQYF
TGTGCCAGCAGTGAGGTGGGTACCACAGATACGCAGTATTTT
>14|TRBV28|TRBD2|TRBJ2-1|few
CASSFWGRDNEQFF
TGTGCCAGCAGTTTCTGGGGGAGGGACAATGAGCAGTTCTTC
>17|TRBV7-9|-|TRBJ1-1|-
CASSGLGRGTVNTEAFF
TGTGCCAGCAGCGGCCTTGGCAGGGGAACCGTGAACACTGAAGCTTTCTTT
>14|TRBV5-1|-|TRBJ2-3|-
CASSNPGLTDTQYF
TGCGCCAGCAGCAATCCCGGACTGACAGATACGCAGTATTTT
>15|TRBV30|TRBD2|TRBJ2-3|-
CAWSGPSGRYDTQYF
TGTGCCTGGAGTGGACCTAGCGGGAGATACGATACGCAGTATTTT
>16|TRBV20-1|TRBD2|TRBJ2-1|-
CSAGKLAGGPHNEQFF
TGCAGTGCTGGAAAACTAGCGGGGGGGCCACACAATGAGCAGTTCTTC
>12|TRBV12-3/TRBV12-4|-|TRBJ2-1|few
CASQKRGHEQFF
TGTGCCAGCCAAAAAAGGGGCCATGAGCAGTTCTTC
>14|TRBV7-6|-|TRBJ2-7|few
CASSGGDSPYEQYF
TGTGCCAGCAGCGGGGGGGACAGCCCCTACGAGCAGTACTTC
>16|TRBV4-1|TRBD1|TRBJ2-3|-
CASSYVTGKGADTQYF
TGCGCCAGCAGCTATGTGACAGGGAAGGGCGCAGATACGCAGTATTTT
>14|TRBV27|-|TRBJ2-1|-
CASSSGGLHNEQFF
TGTGCCAGCAGTTCAGGGGGACTTCACAATGAGCAGTTCTTC
>16|TRBV4-1|-|TRBJ2-7|few
CASSQELGGEFYEQYF
TGCGCCAGCAGCCAAGAATTAGGGGGTGAATTCTACGAGCAGTACTTC
>14|TRBV28|-|TRBJ2-4|-
CASSLSGLKNIQYF
TGTGCCAGCAGTTTATCGGGCCTCAAAAACATTCAGTACTTC
>17|TRBV7-2|TRBD1|TRBJ1-2|-
CASSLRTGKGSGYGYTF
TGTGCCAGCAGCTTACGGACAGGGAAGGGTTCTGGTTATGGCTACACCTTC
>14|TRBV9|-|TRBJ2-7|-
CASSVGGGGKEQYF
TGTGCCAGCAGCGTAGGGGGAGGGGGTAAGGAGCAGTACTTC
>16|TRBV18|-|TRBJ2-7|-
CASTLFYRGGSYEQYF
TGTGCCAGCACCCTCTTTTACAGGGGAGGGTCCTACGAGCAGTACTTC
>13|TRBV12-3/TRBV12-4|-|TRBJ1-1|-
CASSFGGRNEAFF
TGTGCCAGCAGTTTTGGGGGTCGCAACGAAGCTTTCTTT
>17|TRBV7-8|-|TRBJ2-2|-
CASSTIGGPVNTGELFF
TGTGCCAGCAGCACCATTGGAGGGCCGGTGAACACCGGGGAGCTGTTTTTT
>14|TRBV2|-|TRBJ2-7|-
CASRPQSPGYEQYF
TGTGCCAGCAGGCCCCAATCCCCCGGGTACGAGCAGTACTTC
>13|TRBV30|-|TRBJ2-7|few
CAWSTGSQYEQYF
TGTGCCTGGAGTACCGGGAGTCAATACGAGCAGTACTTC
>13|TRBV27|-|TRBJ2-7|many
CASSETVSYEQYF
TGTGCCAGCAGTGAAACAGTGTCCTACGAGCAGTACTTC
>14|TRBV6-6|-|TRBJ2-7|-
CASSRGVSHNEQYF
TGTGCCAGCAGCAGGGGAGTAAGTCACAATGAGCAGTACTTC